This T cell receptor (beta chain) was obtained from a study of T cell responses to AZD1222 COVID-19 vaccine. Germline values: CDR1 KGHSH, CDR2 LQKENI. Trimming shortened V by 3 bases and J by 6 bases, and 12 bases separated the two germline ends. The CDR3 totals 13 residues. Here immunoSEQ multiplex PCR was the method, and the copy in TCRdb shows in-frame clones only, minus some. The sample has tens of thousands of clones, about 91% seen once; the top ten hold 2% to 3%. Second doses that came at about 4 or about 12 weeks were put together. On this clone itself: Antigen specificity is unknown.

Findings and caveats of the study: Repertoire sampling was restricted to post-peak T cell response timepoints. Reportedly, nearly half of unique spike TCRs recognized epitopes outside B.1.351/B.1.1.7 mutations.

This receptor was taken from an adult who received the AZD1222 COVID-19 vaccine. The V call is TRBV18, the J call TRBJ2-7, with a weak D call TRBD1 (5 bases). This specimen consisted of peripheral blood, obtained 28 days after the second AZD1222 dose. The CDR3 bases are TGTGCCAGCTCACCTTCAGGGTATGCCGAGCAGTACTTC. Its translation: CASSPSGYAEQYF.